The 5 T cell receptor beta chains below all came from one sample that was sequenced in a study of cytomegalovirus exposure and HLA in healthy donors (dated by TCRdb to 2016 to 2017). Library construction relied on the immunoSEQ multiplex PCR assay. TCRdb stores this immuneACCESS table with in-frame sequences only. Part of the clones is absent; in the studies checked, under half of the shortfall reflects unresolved V genes, and no reason is known for the rest. The sample contains 150,000 to 200,000 clones, around nine tenths of them found a single time. The top ten constitute 2% to 3% of the sample. The sequencing sample was made of PBMCs. Receptors originate from a man between 18 and 35 years old in good health and CMV-seropositive.

CDR3 DNA sequence: TGTGCCAGCAGTTGGGGACAGGGGGGGACTGAAGCTTTCTTT. It specifies CASSWGQGGTEAFF. V gene TRBV6-5 combines with J gene TRBJ1-1; TRBD1 matches at 11 bases. Germline trimming cut 4 bases from V and 5 bases from J; bases unmatched to any gene: 3. The germline gives CDR1 MNHEY, CDR2 SVGAGI. CDR3 size: 14 residues.

The rearrangement links TRBV2 to TRBJ2-1, with 11 bases fitting TRBD2. Germline V gene lookup returns CDR1 SNHLY and CDR2 FYNNEI. The CDR3 covers 14 residues. V was clipped by 2 bases and J by 9 bases; unmatched bases: 3. For the CDR3, the DNA is TGTGCCAGCAGTGAAAGACTAGCGGGAAGTGAGCAGTTCTTC. It yields the protein CASSERLAGSEQFF.

This clone was counted at least ten times. The chain links TRBV27 to TRBJ2-5, with 11 bases fitting TRBD1. The CDR3 runs to 16 residues. Looked up from germline, CDR1 is MNHEY and CDR2 is SMNVEV (reference sequence). V shed 10 bases, J shed 4 bases, and the junction held 14 bases outside the gene matches. CDR3 sequence (DNA): TGTGCCACCCCGCGTGGACAGGGGGCAAGTTCAGAGACCCAGTACTTC. It specifies CATPRGQGASSETQYF.

The chain couples TRBV7-3 to TRBJ2-3; 13 positions agree with TRBD2. V was clipped by 5 bases and J by 6 bases; unmatched bases: 8. The germline V gene has CDR1 SGHTA and CDR2 FQGTGA. The length of the CDR3 is 16 residues. The CDR3, as DNA: TGTGCCAGCAGCCCCGGGACTAGCGGGAAATTGGATACGCAGTATTTT. The encoded protein is CASSPGTSGKLDTQYF.

The V call is TRBV5-1, the J call TRBJ2-5, with 8 nucleotides matching TRBD2. CDR1 is SGHRS and CDR2 is YFSETQ in the germline V gene. This CDR3 is built from 15 residues. The V gene end was trimmed by 0 bases and the J gene end by 4 bases; junction bases not matched to a gene: 5. CDR3 sequence: CASSLANSGVETQYF. The CDR3 DNA follows: TGCGCCAGCAGCTTGGCCAATAGCGGGGTAGAGACCCAGTACTTC.